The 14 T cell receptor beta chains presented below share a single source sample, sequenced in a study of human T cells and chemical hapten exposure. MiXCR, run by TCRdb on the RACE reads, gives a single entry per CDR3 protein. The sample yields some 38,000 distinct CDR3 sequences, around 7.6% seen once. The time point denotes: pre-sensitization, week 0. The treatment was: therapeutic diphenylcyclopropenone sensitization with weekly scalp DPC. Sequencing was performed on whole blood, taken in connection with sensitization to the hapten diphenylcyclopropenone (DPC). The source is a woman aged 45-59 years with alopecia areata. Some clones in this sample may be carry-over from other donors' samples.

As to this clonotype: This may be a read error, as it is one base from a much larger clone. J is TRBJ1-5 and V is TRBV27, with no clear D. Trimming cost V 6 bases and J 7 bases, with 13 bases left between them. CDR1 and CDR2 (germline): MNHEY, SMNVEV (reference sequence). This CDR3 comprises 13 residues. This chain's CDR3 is CASRLAFRQPQHF. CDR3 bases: TGTGCCAGCAGATTAGCATTTCGACAGCCCCAGCATTTT.

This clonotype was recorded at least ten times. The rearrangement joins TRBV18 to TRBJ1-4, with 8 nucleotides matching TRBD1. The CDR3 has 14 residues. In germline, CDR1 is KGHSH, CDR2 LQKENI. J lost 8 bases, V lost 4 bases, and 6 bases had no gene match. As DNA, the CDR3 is TGTGCCAGCTCACTCGGGACAGGAGAAGAAAAACTGTTTTTT. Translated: CASSLGTGEEKLFF.

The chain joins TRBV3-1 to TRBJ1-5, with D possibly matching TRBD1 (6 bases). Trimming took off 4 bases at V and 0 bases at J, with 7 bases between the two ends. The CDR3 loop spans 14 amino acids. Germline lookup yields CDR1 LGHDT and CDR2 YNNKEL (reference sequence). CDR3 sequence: CASSRGASNQPQHF. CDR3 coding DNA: TGTGCCAGCAGCCGGGGGGCTAGCAATCAGCCCCAGCATTTT.

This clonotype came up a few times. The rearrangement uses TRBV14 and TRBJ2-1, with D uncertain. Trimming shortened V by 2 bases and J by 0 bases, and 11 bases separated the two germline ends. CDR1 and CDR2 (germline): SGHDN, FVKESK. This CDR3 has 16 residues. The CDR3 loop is CASSQPQATSYNEQFF. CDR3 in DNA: TGTGCCAGCAGCCAACCCCAGGCTACCTCCTACAATGAGCAGTTCTTC.

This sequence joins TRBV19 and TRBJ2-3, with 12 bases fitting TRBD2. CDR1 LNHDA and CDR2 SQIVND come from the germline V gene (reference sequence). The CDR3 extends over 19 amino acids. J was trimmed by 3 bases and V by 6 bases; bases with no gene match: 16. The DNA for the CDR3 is TGTGCCAGTAGCTCTAGCGGGAGGGCCAAGGGATCCCTTACAGATACGCAGTATTTT. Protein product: CASSSSGRAKGSLTDTQYF.

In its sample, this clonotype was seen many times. The CDR3 loop reads CASSLAPSSYNEQFF. The CDR3 DNA follows: TGTGCCAGCAGCTTGGCCCCGAGCTCCTACAATGAGCAGTTCTTC. V is TRBV5-5 and J is TRBJ2-1; D not resolved. This CDR3 contains 15 residues. Germline V gene lookup returns CDR1 SGHKS and CDR2 YYEKEE (reference sequence). V was cut by 0 bases and J by 0 bases, with 7 bases left in between. Complete variable domain (other parts from reference TRBV5-5 and TRBJ2-1): DAGVTQSPTHLIKTRGQQVTLRCSPISGHKSVSWYQQVLGQGPQFIFQYYEKEERGRGNFPDRFSARQFPNYSSELNVNALLLGDSALYLCASSLAPSSYNEQFFGPGTRLTVL.

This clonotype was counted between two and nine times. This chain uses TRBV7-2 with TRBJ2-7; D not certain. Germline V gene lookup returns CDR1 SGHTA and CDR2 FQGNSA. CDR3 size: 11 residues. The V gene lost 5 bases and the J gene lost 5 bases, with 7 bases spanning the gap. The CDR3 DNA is TGTGCCAGCAGCCTAAACAACGAGCAGTACTTC. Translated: CASSLNNEQYF. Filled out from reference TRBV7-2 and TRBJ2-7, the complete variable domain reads GAGVSQSPSNKVTEKGKDVELRCDPISGHTALYWYRQSLGQGLEFLIYFQGNSAPDKSGLPSDRFSAERTGGSVSTLTIQRTQQEDSAVYLCASSLNNEQYFGPGTRLTVT.

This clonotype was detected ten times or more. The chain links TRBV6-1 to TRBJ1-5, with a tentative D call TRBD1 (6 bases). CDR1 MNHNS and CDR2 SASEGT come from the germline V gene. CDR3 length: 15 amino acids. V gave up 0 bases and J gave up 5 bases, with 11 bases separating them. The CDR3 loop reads CASSEAVQGYQPQHF. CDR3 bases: TGTGCCAGCAGTGAAGCGGTACAGGGTTATCAGCCCCAGCATTTT.

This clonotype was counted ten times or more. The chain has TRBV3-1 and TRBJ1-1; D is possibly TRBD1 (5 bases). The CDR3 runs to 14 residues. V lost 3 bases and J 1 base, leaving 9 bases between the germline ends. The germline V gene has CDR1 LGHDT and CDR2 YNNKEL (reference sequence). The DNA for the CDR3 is TGTGCCAGCAGCCAGGCAGGGCCGAACACTGAAGCTTTCTTT. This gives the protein CASSQAGPNTEAFF.

CDR3 protein: CASSTTSGRVTDTQYF. DNA for the CDR3: TGTGCCAGCAGTACCACTAGCGGGAGGGTCACAGATACGCAGTATTTT. This chain uses TRBV27 with TRBJ2-3; TRBD2 aligns across 13 bases. Germline V gene data show CDR1 as MNHEY and CDR2 as SMNVEV (reference sequence). The CDR3 totals 16 residues. V lost 5 bases to trimming and J lost 2 bases; unmatched junction nucleotides: 4.

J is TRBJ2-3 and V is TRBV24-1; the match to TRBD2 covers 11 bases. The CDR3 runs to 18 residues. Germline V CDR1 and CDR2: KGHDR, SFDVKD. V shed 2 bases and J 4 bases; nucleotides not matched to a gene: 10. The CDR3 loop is CATSDWVLAGVRPDTQYF. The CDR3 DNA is TGTGCCACCAGTGATTGGGTACTAGCGGGAGTGAGGCCAGATACGCAGTATTTT.

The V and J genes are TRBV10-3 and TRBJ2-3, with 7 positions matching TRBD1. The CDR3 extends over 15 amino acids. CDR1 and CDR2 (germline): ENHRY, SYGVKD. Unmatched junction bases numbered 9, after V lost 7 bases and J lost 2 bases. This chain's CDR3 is CAITQGQADTDTQYF. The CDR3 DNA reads TGTGCCATCACTCAAGGACAGGCCGACACAGATACGCAGTATTTT.

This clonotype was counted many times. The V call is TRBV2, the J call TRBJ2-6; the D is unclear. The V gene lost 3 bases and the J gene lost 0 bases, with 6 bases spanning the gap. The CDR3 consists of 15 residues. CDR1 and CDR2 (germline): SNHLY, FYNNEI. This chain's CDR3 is CASSDWSSGANVLTF. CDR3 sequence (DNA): TGTGCCAGCAGTGACTGGAGCTCTGGGGCCAACGTCCTGACTTTC.

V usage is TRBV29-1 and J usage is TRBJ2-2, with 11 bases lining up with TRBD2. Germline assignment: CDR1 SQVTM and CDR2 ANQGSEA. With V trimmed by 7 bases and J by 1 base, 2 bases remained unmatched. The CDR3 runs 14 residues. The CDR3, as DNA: TGCAGCGCCGGGACTAGCGGGAACACCGGGGAGCTGTTTTTT. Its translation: CSAGTSGNTGELFF.